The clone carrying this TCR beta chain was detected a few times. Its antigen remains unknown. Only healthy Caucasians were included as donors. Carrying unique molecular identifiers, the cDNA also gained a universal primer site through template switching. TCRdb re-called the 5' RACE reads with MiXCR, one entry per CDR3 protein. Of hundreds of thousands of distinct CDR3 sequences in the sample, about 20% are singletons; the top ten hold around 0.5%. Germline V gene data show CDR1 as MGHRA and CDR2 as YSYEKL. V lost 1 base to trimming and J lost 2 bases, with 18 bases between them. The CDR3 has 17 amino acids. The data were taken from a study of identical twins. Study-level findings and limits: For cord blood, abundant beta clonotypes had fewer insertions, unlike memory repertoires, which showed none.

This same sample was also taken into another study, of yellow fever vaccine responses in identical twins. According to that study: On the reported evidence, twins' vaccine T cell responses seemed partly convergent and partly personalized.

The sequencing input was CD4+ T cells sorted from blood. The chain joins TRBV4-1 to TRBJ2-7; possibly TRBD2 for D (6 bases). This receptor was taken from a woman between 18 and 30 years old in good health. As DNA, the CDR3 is TGCGCCAGCAGCCAAGGGGCGGGACCTTTAACAACCTACGAGCAGTACTTC. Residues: CASSQGAGPLTTYEQYF.